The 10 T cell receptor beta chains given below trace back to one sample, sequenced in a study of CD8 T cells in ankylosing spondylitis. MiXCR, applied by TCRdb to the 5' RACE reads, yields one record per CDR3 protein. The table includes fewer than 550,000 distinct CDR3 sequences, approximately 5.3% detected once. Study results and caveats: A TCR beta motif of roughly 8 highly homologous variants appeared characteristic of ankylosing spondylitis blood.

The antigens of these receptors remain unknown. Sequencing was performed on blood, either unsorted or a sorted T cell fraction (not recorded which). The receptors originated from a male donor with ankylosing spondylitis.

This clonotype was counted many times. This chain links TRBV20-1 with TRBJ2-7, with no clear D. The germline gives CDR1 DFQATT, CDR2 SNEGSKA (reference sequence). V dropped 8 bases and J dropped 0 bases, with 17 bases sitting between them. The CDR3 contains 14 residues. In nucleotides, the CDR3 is TGCAGTTATGCAGGCGTATTAAGCTCCTACGAGCAGTACTTC. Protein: CSYAGVLSSYEQYF.

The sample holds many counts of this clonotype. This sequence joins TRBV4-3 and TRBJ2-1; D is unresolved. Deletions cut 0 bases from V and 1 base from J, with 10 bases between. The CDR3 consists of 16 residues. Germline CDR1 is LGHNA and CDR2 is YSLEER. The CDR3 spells CASSQDPTPSYNEQFF. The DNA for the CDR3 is TGCGCCAGCAGCCAAGATCCGACACCGTCCTACAATGAGCAGTTCTTC.

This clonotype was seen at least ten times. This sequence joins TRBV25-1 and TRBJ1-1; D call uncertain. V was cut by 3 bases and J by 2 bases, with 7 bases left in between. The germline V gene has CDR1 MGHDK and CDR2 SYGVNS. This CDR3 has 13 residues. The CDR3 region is CASSDRFNTEAFF. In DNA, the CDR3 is TGTGCCAGCAGTGACAGGTTTAACACTGAAGCTTTCTTT.

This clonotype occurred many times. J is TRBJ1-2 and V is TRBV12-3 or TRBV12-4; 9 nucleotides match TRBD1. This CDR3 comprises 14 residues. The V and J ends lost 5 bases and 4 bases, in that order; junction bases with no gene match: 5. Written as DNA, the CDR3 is TGTGCCAGCAGTCGGGGACAGGGAAGCTATGGCTACACCTTC. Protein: CASSRGQGSYGYTF.

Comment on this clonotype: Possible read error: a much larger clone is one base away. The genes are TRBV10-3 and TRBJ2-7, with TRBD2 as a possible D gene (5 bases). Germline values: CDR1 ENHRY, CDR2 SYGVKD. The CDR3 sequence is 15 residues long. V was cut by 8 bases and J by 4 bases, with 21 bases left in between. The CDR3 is CAIGGISRRLYEQYF. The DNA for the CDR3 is TGTGCCATCGGTGGGATTAGCCGGAGGCTATACGAGCAGTACTTC.

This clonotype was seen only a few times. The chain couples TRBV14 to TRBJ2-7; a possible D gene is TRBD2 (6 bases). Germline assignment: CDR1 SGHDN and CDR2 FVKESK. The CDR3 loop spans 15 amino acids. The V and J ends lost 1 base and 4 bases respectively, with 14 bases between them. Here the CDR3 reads CASSQGWGGRYEQYF. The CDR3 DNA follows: TGTGCCAGCAGCCAAGGTTGGGGAGGACGGTACGAGCAGTACTTC. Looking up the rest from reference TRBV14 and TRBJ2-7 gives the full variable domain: EAGVTQFPSHSVIEKGQTVTLRCDPISGHDNLYWYRRVMGKEIKFLLHFVKESKQDESGMPNNRFLAERTGGTYSTLKVQPAELEDSGVYFCASSQGWGGRYEQYFGPGTRLTVT.

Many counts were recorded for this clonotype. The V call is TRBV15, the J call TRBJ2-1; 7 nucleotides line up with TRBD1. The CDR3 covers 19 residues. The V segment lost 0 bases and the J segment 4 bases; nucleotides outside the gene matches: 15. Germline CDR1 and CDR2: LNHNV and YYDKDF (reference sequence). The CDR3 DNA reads TGTGCCACCAGCAGAGACACAATCCGACAGGGAAGTGGGTACAATGAGCAGTTCTTC. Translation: CATSRDTIRQGSGYNEQFF.

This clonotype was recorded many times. The CDR3 protein is CASSSLREGYGYTF. The CDR3 DNA sequence: TGTGCCAGCAGTTCTCTCAGGGAAGGCTATGGCTACACCTTC. V gene TRBV27 combines with J gene TRBJ1-2, with D possibly being TRBD1 (5 bases). This CDR3 is 14 amino acids long. V lost 4 bases to trimming and J lost 4 bases, with 13 bases between them. CDR1 MNHEY and CDR2 SMNVEV come from the germline V gene (reference sequence).

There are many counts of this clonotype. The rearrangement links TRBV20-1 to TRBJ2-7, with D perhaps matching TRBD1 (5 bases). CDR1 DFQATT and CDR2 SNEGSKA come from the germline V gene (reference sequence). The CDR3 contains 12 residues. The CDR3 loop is CSSYGAAYEQYF. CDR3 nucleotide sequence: TGCAGCTCCTATGGGGCGGCCTACGAGCAGTACTTC.

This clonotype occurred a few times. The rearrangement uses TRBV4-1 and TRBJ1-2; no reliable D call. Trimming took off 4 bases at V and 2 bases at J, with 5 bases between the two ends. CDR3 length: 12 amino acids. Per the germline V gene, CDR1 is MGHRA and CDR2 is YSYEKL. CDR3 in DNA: TGCGCCAGCAGCCCGGACAACTATGGCTACACCTTC. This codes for CASSPDNYGYTF.